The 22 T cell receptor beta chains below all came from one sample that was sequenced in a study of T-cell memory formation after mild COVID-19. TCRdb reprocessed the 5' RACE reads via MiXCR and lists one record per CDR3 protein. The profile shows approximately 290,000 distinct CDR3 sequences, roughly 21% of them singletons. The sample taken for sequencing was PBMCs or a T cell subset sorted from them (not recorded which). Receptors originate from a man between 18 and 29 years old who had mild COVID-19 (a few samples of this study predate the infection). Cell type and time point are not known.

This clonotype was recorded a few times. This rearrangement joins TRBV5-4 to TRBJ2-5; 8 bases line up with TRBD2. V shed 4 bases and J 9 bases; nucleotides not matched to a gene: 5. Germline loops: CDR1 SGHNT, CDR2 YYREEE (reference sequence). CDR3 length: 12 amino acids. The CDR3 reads CASSRGGVAQYF. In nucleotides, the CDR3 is TGTGCCAGCAGCCGGGGGGGCGTGGCCCAGTACTTC.

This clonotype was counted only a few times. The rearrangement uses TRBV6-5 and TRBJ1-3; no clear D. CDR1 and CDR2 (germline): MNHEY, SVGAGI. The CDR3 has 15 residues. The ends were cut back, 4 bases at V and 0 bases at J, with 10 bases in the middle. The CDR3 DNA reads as TGTGCCAGCAGTTCGAATTTCGACTCTGGAAACACCATATATTTT. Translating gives CASSSNFDSGNTIYF.

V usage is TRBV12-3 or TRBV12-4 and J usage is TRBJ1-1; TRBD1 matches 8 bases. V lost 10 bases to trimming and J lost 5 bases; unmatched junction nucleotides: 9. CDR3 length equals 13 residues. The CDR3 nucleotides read TGTGCCACCTCGACAGGGGAAGGGACTGAAGCTTTCTTT. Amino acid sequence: CATSTGEGTEAFF.

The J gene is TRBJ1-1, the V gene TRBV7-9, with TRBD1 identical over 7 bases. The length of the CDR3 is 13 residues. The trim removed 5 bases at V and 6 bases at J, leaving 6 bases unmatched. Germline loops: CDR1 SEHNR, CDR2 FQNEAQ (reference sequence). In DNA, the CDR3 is TGTGCCAGCAGCCACCCCGGGACAGCTGAAGCTTTCTTT. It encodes CASSHPGTAEAFF.

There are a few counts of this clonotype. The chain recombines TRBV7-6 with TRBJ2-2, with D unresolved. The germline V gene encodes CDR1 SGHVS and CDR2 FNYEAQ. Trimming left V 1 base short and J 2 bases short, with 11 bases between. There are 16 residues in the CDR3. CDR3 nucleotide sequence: TGTGCCAGCAGCTTAGTGACGGGCCCTAACACCGGGGAGCTGTTTTTT. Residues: CASSLVTGPNTGELFF.

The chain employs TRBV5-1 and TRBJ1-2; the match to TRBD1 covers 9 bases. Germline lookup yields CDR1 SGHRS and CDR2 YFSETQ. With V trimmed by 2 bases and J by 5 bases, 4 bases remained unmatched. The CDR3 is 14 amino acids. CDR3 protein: CASSFTGQGYGYTF. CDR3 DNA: TGCGCCAGCAGCTTTACGGGACAGGGTTATGGCTACACCTTC.

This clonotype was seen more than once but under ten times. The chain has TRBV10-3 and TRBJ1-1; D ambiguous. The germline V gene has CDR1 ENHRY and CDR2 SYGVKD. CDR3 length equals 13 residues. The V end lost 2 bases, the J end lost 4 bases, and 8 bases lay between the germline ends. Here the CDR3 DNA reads TGTGCCATCAGTGAGCCTAGTAGCACTGAAGCTTTCTTT. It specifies CAISEPSSTEAFF.

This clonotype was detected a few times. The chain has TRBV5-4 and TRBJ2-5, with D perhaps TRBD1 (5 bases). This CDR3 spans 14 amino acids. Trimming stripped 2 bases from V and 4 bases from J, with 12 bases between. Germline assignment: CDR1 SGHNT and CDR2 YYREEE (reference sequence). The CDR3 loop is CASSFQGATETQYF. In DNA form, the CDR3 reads TGTGCCAGCAGCTTTCAGGGTGCCACAGAGACCCAGTACTTC.

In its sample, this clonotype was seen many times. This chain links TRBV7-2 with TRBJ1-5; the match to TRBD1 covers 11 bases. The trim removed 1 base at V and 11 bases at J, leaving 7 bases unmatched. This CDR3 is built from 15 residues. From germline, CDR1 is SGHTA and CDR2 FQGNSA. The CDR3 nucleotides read TGTGCCAGCAGCTTAGAAGGGACAGGGGGAAGGTCCCAGCATTTT. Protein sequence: CASSLEGTGGRSQHF.

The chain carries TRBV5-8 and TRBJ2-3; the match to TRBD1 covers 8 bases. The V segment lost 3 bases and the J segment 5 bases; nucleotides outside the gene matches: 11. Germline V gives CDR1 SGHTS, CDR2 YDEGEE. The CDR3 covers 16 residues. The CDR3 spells CASSSRRQGAQDTQYF. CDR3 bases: TGTGCCAGCAGCTCAAGGCGTCAGGGGGCGCAAGATACGCAGTATTTT.

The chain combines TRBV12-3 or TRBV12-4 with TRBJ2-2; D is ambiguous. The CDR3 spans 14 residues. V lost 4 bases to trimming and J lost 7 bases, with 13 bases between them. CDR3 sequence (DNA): TGTGCCAGCAGTTCCACCGGGTTTAGCGGGGAGCTGTTTTTT. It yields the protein CASSSTGFSGELFF.

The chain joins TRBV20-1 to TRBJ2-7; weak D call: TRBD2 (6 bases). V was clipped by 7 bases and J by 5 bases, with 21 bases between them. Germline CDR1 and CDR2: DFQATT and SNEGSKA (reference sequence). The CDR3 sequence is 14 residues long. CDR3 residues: CSVNRLGKYDEQYF. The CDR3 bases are TGCAGTGTAAACCGACTAGGGAAATATGACGAGCAGTACTTC.

CDR3 sequence (DNA): TGCAGTGCTAGGAGAGGACAGACAGATACGCAGTATTTT. Translation: CSARRGQTDTQYF. The V and J genes are TRBV20-1 and TRBJ2-3; perhaps TRBD1 as D (6 bases). Germline-derived CDR1 and CDR2 are DFQATT and SNEGSKA (reference sequence). CDR3 size: 13 residues. V lost 3 bases and J lost 3, with 10 bases in between.

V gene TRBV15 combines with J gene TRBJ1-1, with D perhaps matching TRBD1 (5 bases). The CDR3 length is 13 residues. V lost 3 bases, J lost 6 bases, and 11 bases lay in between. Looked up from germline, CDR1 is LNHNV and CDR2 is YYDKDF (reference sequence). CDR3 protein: CATSSDRASEAFF. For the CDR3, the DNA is TGTGCCACCAGCAGCGACAGAGCCTCTGAAGCTTTCTTT. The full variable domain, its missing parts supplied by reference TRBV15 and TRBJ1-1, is DAMVIQNPRYQVTQFGKPVTLSCSQTLNHNVMYWYQQKSSQAPKLLFHYYDKDFNNEADTPDNFQSRRPNTSFCFLDIRSPGLGDTAMYLCATSSDRASEAFFGQGTRLTVV.

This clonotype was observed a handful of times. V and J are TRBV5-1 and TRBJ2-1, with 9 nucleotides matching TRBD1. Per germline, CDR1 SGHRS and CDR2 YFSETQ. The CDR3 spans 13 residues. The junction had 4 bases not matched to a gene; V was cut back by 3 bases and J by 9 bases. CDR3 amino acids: CASSSGQGSEQFF. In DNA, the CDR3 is TGCGCCAGCAGCTCAGGACAGGGGTCTGAGCAGTTCTTC.

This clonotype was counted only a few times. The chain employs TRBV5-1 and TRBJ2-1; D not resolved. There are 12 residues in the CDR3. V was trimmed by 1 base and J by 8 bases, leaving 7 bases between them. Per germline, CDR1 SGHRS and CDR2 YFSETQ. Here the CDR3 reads CASSLFPDEQFF. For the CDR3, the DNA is TGCGCCAGCAGCTTGTTCCCCGATGAGCAGTTCTTC.

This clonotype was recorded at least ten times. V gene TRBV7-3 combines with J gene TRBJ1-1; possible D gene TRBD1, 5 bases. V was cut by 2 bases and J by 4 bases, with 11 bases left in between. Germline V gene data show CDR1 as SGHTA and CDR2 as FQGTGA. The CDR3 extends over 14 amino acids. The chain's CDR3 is CASSLEPGATEAFF. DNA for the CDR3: TGTGCCAGCAGCTTAGAACCTGGGGCCACTGAAGCTTTCTTT. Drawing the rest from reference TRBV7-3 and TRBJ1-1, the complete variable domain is GAGVSQTPSNKVTEKGKYVELRCDPISGHTALYWYRQSLGQGPEFLIYFQGTGAADDSGLPNDRFFAVRPEGSVSTLKIQRTERGDSAVYLCASSLEPGATEAFFGQGTRLTVV.

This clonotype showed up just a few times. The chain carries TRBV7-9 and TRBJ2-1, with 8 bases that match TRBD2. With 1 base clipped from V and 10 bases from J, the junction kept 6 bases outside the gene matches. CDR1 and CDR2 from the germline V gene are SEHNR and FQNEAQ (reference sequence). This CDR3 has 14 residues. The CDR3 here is CASSLETSDAEQFF. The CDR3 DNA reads TGTGCCAGCAGCTTAGAGACTAGCGATGCGGAGCAGTTCTTC.

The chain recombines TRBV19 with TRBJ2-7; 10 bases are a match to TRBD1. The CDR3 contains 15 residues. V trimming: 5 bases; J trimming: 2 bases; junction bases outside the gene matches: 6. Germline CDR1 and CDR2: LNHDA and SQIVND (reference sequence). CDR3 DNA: TGTGCCAGTAGTCCGGGACAGGGGAGTACCTACGAGCAGTACTTC. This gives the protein CASSPGQGSTYEQYF. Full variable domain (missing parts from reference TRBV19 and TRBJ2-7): DGGITQSPKYLFRKEGQNVTLSCEQNLNHDAMYWYRQDPGQGLRLIYYSQIVNDFQKGDIAEGYSVSREKKESFPLTVTSAQKNPTAFYLCASSPGQGSTYEQYFGPGTRLTVT.

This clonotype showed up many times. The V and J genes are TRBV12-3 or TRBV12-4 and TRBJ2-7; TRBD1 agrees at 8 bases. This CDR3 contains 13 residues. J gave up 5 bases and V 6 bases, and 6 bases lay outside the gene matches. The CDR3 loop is CASRDREVDEQYV. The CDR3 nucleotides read TGTGCCAGCAGGGACAGGGAGGTGGACGAGCAGTACGTC.

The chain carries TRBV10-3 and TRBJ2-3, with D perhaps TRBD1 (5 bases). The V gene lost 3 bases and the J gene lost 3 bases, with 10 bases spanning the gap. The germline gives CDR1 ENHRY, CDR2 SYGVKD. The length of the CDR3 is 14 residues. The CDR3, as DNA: TGTGCCATCAGTGATCAGGGTCAAACAGATACGCAGTATTTT. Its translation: CAISDQGQTDTQYF.

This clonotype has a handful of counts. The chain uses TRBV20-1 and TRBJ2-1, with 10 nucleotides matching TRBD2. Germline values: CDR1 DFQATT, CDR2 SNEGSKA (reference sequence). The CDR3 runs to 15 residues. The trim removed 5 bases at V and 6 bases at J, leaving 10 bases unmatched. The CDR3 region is CSAPSPGLATNEQFF. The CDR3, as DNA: TGCAGTGCTCCATCACCGGGACTAGCGACCAATGAGCAGTTCTTC.